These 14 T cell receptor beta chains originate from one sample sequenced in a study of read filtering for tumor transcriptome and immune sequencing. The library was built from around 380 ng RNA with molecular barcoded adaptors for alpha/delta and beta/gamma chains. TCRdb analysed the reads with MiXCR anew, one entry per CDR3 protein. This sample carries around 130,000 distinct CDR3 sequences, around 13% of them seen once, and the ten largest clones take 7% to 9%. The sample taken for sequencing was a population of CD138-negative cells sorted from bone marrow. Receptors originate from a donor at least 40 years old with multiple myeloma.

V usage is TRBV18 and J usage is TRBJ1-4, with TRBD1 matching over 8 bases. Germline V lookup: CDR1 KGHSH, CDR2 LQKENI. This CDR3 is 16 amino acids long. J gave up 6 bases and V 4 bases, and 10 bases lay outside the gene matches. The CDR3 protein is CASSLYDRGGDEKLFF. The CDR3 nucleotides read TGTGCCAGCTCACTTTACGACAGGGGAGGAGATGAAAAACTGTTTTTT.

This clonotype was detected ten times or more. DNA for the CDR3: TGCAGTGCCCGGGACAGGGAAGGAGAGACCCAGTACTTC. Encoded protein: CSARDREGETQYF. The chain combines TRBV20-1 with TRBJ2-5; 9 bases line up with TRBD1. The ends lost 6 bases at V and 4 bases at J; junction bases unmatched: 6. The CDR3 sequence is 13 residues long. The germline gives CDR1 DFQATT, CDR2 SNEGSKA (reference sequence).

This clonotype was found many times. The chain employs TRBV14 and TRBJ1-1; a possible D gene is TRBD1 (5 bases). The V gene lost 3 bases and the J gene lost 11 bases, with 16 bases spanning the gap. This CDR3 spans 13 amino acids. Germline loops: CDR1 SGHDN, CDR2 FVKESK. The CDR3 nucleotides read TGTGCCAGCAGCCAGCTGGGGCGGGTTGAGGCTTTCTTT. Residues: CASSQLGRVEAFF.

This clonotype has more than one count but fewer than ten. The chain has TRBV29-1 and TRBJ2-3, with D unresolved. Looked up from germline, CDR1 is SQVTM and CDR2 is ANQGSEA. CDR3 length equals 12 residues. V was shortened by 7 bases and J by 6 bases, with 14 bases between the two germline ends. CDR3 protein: CSASPAGDTQYF. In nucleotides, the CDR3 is TGCAGCGCTAGTCCTGCCGGCGATACGCAGTATTTT.

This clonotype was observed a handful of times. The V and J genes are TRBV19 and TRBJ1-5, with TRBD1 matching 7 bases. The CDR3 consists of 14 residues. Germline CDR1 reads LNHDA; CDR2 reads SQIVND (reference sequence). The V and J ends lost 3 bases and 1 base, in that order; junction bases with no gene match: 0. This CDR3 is CASSMDRSNQPQHF. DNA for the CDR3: TGTGCCAGTAGTATGGACAGGAGCAATCAGCCCCAGCATTTT.

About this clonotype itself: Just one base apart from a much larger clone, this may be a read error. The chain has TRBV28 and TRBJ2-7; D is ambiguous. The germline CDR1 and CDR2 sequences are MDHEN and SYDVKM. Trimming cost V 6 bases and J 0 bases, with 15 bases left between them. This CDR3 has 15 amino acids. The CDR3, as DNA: TGTGCCAGCAGATCTGGTCAGACGGCCTCCTACGAGCAGTACTTC. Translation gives CASRSGQTASYEQYF.

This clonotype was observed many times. CDR3 coding DNA: TGTGCCAGCAGCGACAGGGTAGACCGAAATGAGCAGTTCTTC. Its translation: CASSDRVDRNEQFF. V is TRBV7-9 and J is TRBJ2-1; 7 bases map to TRBD1. The germline V gene has CDR1 SEHNR and CDR2 FQNEAQ (reference sequence). The CDR3 runs to 14 residues. The ends lost 5 bases at V and 7 bases at J; junction bases unmatched: 8.

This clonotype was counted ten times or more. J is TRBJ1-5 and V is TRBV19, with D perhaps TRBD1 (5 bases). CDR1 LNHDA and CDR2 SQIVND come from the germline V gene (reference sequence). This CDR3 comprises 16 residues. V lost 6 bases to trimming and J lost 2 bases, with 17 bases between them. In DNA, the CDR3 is TGTGCCAGTAGCCCGACAGCCTTATTGGGCAATCAGCCCCAGCATTTT. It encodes CASSPTALLGNQPQHF.

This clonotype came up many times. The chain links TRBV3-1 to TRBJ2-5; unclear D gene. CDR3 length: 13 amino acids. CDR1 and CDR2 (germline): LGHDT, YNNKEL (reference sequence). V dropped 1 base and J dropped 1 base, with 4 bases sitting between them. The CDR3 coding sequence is TGTGCCAGCAGCCAAGCACCCCAAGAGACCCAGTACTTC. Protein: CASSQAPQETQYF.

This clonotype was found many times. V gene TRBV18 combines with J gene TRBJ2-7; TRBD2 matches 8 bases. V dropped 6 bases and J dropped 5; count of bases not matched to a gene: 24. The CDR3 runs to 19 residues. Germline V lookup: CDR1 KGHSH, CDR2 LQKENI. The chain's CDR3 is CASSRRIMSLRLANHEQYF. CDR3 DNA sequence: TGTGCCAGCTCGCGAAGGATTATGTCATTAAGACTAGCGAACCACGAGCAGTACTTC.

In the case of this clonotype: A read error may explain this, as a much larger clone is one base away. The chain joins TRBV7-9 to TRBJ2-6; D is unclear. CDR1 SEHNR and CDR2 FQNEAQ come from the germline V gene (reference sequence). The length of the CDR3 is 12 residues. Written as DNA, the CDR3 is TGTGTCAGCAGCTCGGCACGACGGGCCCCGACTTTC. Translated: CVSSSARRAPTF.

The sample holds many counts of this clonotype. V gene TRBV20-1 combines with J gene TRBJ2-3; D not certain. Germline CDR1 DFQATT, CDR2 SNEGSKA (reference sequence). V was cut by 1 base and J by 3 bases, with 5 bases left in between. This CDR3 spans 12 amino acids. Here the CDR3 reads CSARVRTDTQYF. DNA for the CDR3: TGCAGTGCTAGAGTCAGGACAGATACGCAGTATTTT.

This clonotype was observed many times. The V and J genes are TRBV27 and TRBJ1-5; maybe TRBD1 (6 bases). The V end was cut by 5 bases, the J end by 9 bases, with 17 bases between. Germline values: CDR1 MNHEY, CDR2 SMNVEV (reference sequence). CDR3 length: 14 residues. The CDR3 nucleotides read TGTGCCAGCAGTCCTCGGGACATGTTGGGGCCCCAGCATTTT. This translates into CASSPRDMLGPQHF.

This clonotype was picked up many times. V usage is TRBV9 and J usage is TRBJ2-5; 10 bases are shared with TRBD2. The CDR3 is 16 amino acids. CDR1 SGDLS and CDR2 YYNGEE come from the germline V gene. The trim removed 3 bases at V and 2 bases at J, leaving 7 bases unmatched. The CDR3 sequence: CASSAGGLAHQETQYF. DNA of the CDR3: TGTGCCAGCAGCGCCGGGGGACTAGCGCATCAAGAGACCCAGTACTTC.